The 24 T cell receptor beta chains below come from one sample, sequenced in a study of early T cells in non-severe SARS-CoV-2 infection. TCRdb reprocessed the 5' RACE reads with MiXCR, giving one entry per CDR3 protein. The repertoire consists of roughly 120,000 distinct CDR3 sequences, with 14% to 15% occurring once and the leading ten covering just over 20%. Material: whole blood. The receptors derive from an adult who was a healthcare worker with PCR-confirmed SARS-CoV-2 infection or an uninfected control (not recorded which).

This clonotype has a handful of counts. The chain employs TRBV2 and TRBJ1-2, with 7 bases matching TRBD1. In germline, CDR1 is SNHLY, CDR2 FYNNEI. This CDR3 comprises 15 residues. J gave up 4 bases and V 3 bases, and 8 bases lay outside the gene matches. CDR3 sequence: CASSDLQGKAYGYTF. The CDR3 nucleotides are TGTGCCAGCAGTGATTTACAGGGGAAGGCCTATGGCTACACCTTC.

The chain combines TRBV10-1 with TRBJ1-2; D unresolved. The V and J ends lost 4 bases and 4 bases respectively, with 4 bases between them. The germline gives CDR1 WNHNN, CDR2 SYGVQD (reference sequence). This CDR3 is built from 11 residues. CDR3 region: CASSVPYGYTF. For the CDR3, the DNA is TGCGCCAGCAGTGTTCCCTATGGCTACACCTTC.

The rearrangement uses TRBV7-9 and TRBJ2-2; TRBD2 might be the D (5 bases). Deletions cut 8 bases from V and 6 bases from J, with 10 bases between. Looked up from germline, CDR1 is SEHNR and CDR2 is FQNEAQ (reference sequence). The CDR3 extends over 12 amino acids. The CDR3 loop is CASLRGPGELFF. For the CDR3, the DNA is TGTGCCAGCTTGCGCGGGCCCGGGGAGCTGTTTTTT.

CDR3 region: CASSLGALWNTEAFF. The DNA for the CDR3 is TGTGCCAGCAGCCTTGGGGCACTTTGGAACACTGAAGCTTTCTTT. This sequence joins TRBV3-1 and TRBJ1-1, with D perhaps TRBD1 (5 bases). V was shortened by 4 bases and J by 1 base, with 13 bases between the two germline ends. This CDR3 has 15 residues. The germline CDR1 and CDR2 sequences are LGHDT and YNNKEL (reference sequence). Complete variable domain (other parts from reference TRBV3-1 and TRBJ1-1): DTAVSQTPKYLVTQMGNDKSIKCEQNLGHDTMYWYKQDSKKFLKIMFSYNNKELIINETVPNRFSPKSPDKAHLNLHINSLELGDSAVYFCASSLGALWNTEAFFGQGTRLTVV.

The chain employs TRBV12-3 or TRBV12-4 and TRBJ1-1; no firm D call. CDR3 length: 14 amino acids. The germline V and J ends were trimmed by 5 bases and 5 bases, with 15 bases remaining between them. The CDR3 protein is CASSPRSGRTEAFF. The CDR3, as DNA: TGTGCCAGCAGTCCCCGGAGTGGGAGGACTGAAGCTTTCTTT.

This clonotype has a handful of counts. This chain joins TRBV18 and TRBJ1-5; no definite D call. Trimming left V 3 bases short and J 7 bases short, with 10 bases between. This CDR3 region has 13 residues. Looked up from germline, CDR1 is KGHSH and CDR2 is LQKENI. The CDR3 spells CASSPPNGQPQHF. The DNA of the CDR3 is TGTGCCAGCTCACCGCCCAACGGGCAGCCCCAGCATTTT.

V usage is TRBV5-5 and J usage is TRBJ2-7; D is unresolved. V was cut by 4 bases and J by 5 bases, with 19 bases left in between. This CDR3 spans 15 amino acids. Looked up from germline, CDR1 is SGHKS and CDR2 is YYEKEE (reference sequence). Here the CDR3 DNA reads TGTGCCAGCAGCGTCCTGTTAGGCTACATCAACGAGCAGTACTTC. As protein: CASSVLLGYINEQYF.

This clonotype was observed a handful of times. CDR3 nucleotides: TGTGCCAGCAGCACCGCCGCAGGGGCTGGAAACACCATATATTTT. Its translation: CASSTAAGAGNTIYF. The chain couples TRBV7-9 to TRBJ1-3; possible D gene TRBD1, 6 bases. The V end was cut by 5 bases, the J end by 2 bases, with 13 bases between. The CDR3 runs 15 residues. Germline lookup yields CDR1 SEHNR and CDR2 FQNEAQ (reference sequence).

The table lists this clonotype with a few counts. V is TRBV4-1 and J is TRBJ2-3; possibly TRBD1 for D (6 bases). The CDR3 is 17 amino acids. CDR1 is MGHRA and CDR2 is YSYEKL in the germline V gene. Trimming pared 3 bases from V and 0 bases from J, leaving 16 bases between. This CDR3 is CASSHPRDTPSTDTQYF. For the CDR3, the DNA is TGCGCCAGCAGCCACCCGAGGGACACCCCGAGCACAGATACGCAGTATTTT.

The CDR3 coding sequence is TGTGCCAGCAGCTTGGAGCCGGGGTTGAGTCAGCCCCAGCATTTT. The encoded protein is CASSLEPGLSQPQHF. The chain combines TRBV5-5 with TRBJ1-5; D is ambiguous. CDR3 length: 15 residues. CDR1 and CDR2 (germline): SGHKS, YYEKEE (reference sequence). Trimming stripped 0 bases from V and 6 bases from J, with 13 bases between.

V usage is TRBV5-1 and J usage is TRBJ2-3, with 8 bases aligning to TRBD2. Germline trimming cut 4 bases from V and 0 bases from J; bases unmatched to any gene: 7. The CDR3 length is 16 residues. The V gene's germline CDR1 is SGHRS and CDR2 YFSETQ. The CDR3: CASSGGTSGSTDTQYF. The CDR3 coding sequence is TGCGCCAGCAGCGGCGGTACTAGCGGAAGCACAGATACGCAGTATTTT.

V is TRBV29-1 and J is TRBJ2-7; D not certain. Germline V gives CDR1 SQVTM, CDR2 ANQGSEA. CDR3 length: 12 residues. Between the trimmed V and J ends, which lost 6 bases and 3 bases, there was a span of 12 bases. The chain's CDR3 is CSVASGRYEQYF. For the CDR3, the DNA is TGCAGCGTAGCCTCCGGGCGCTACGAGCAGTACTTC.

Only a few counts were recorded for this clonotype. The chain employs TRBV7-8 and TRBJ2-1; weak D call: TRBD2 (5 bases). Germline CDR1 reads SGHVS; CDR2 reads FQNEAQ. V lost 5 bases and J lost 0, with 11 bases in between. The CDR3 totals 15 residues. This CDR3 is CASSKSGSSYNEQFF. The DNA of the CDR3 is TGTGCCAGCAGCAAAAGCGGAAGCTCCTACAATGAGCAGTTCTTC.

The V and J genes are TRBV24-1 and TRBJ2-6; no clear D. The CDR3 is 15 amino acids. Trimming removed 9 bases at V and 0 bases at J, with 11 bases between. Germline V gives CDR1 KGHDR, CDR2 SFDVKD. In nucleotides, the CDR3 is TGTGCCACCCCCGTGATCGGCTCTGGGGCCAACGTCCTGACTTTC. It yields the protein CATPVIGSGANVLTF.

This clonotype was picked up many times. V is TRBV30 and J is TRBJ2-1, with 7 bases that match TRBD1. The V gene end was trimmed by 0 bases and the J gene end by 10 bases; junction bases not matched to a gene: 0. Germline V gene sequence: CDR1 GTSNPN, CDR2 SVGIG (reference sequence). This CDR3 spans 11 amino acids. The DNA for the CDR3 is TGTGCCTGGAGTGTACAGGGGGAGCAGTTCTTC. Protein product: CAWSVQGEQFF.

The chain combines TRBV6-1 with TRBJ2-1; no clear D. The germline V gene encodes CDR1 MNHNS and CDR2 SASEGT. V lost 3 bases and J 10 bases, leaving 13 bases between the germline ends. The CDR3 contains 13 residues. The CDR3 protein is CASSDLPGKEQFF. CDR3 DNA sequence: TGTGCCAGCAGTGACCTACCTGGGAAGGAGCAGTTCTTC.

The chain links TRBV25-1 to TRBJ1-6, with a tentative D call TRBD1 (6 bases). The CDR3 runs to 14 residues. Germline assignment: CDR1 MGHDK and CDR2 SYGVNS. With 4 bases removed from V and 6 bases from J, the gap between germline ends came to 10 bases. The CDR3 loop is CASSGSQGNSPLHF. CDR3 sequence (DNA): TGTGCCAGCAGTGGATCACAGGGTAATTCACCCCTCCACTTT.

The genes are TRBV5-5 and TRBJ1-6; D gene ambiguous. Germline CDR1 is SGHKS and CDR2 is YYEKEE (reference sequence). Between the trimmed V and J ends, which lost 6 bases and 9 bases, there was a span of 19 bases. This CDR3 is built from 15 residues. This CDR3 reads CASTHDNREGSPLHF. CDR3 bases: TGTGCCAGCACCCACGACAATCGGGAAGGTTCACCCCTCCACTTT.

The rearrangement uses TRBV7-8 and TRBJ1-4; a possible D gene is TRBD1 (5 bases). From germline, CDR1 is SGHVS and CDR2 FQNEAQ. V gave up 5 bases and J gave up 8 bases, with 12 bases separating them. The CDR3 is 13 amino acids. This CDR3 is CASSLPGLEKLFF. The CDR3, as DNA: TGTGCCAGCAGCCTTCCAGGGTTGGAAAAACTGTTTTTT. Looking up the rest from reference TRBV7-8 and TRBJ1-4 gives the full variable domain: GAGVSQSPRYKVAKRGQDVALRCDPISGHVSLFWYQQALGQGPEFLTYFQNEAQLDKSGLPSDRFFAERPEGSVSTLKIQRTQQEDSAVYLCASSLPGLEKLFFGSGTQLSVL.

About this clonotype: Mismatch with germline at one junction end may stem from a read error. The V gene is TRBV24-1, the J gene TRBJ2-1, with a possible D match to TRBD1 (5 bases). CDR3 length equals 15 residues. Germline loops: CDR1 KGHDR, CDR2 SFDVKD. In nucleotides, the CDR3 is TGTGCCGCCAGTGACACAGGTGCCGCCTACAATGAGCAGTTCTTC. It translates to CAASDTGAAYNEQFF.

This clonotype was picked up a small number of times. The CDR3 bases are TGTGCCAGCATGGCGGGGGTGACCAGCGGGGAGCTGTTTTTT. Translation gives CASMAGVTSGELFF. V is TRBV9 and J is TRBJ2-2, with 7 bases identical to TRBD2. The CDR3 is 14 amino acids. J lost 7 bases, V lost 6 bases, and 9 bases had no gene match. Germline CDR1 is SGDLS and CDR2 is YYNGEE.

In its sample, this clonotype was seen a few times. V gene TRBV15 combines with J gene TRBJ1-1; tentative D call: TRBD1 (5 bases). The germline gives CDR1 LNHNV, CDR2 YYDKDF (reference sequence). V lost 5 bases, J lost 1 base, and 14 bases lay in between. This CDR3 region has 15 residues. The CDR3 DNA follows: TGTGCCACCAGCCCTGCGGGGCACCGGAACACTGAAGCTTTCTTT. Encoded protein: CATSPAGHRNTEAFF. The whole variable domain, remainder taken from reference TRBV15 and TRBJ1-1, is DAMVIQNPRYQVTQFGKPVTLSCSQTLNHNVMYWYQQKSSQAPKLLFHYYDKDFNNEADTPDNFQSRRPNTSFCFLDIRSPGLGDTAMYLCATSPAGHRNTEAFFGQGTRLTVV.

The table lists this clonotype with a few counts. V gene TRBV7-9 combines with J gene TRBJ2-1; 10 bases agree with TRBD2. Germline lookup yields CDR1 SEHNR and CDR2 FQNEAQ (reference sequence). The V and J ends lost 5 bases and 9 bases, in that order; junction bases with no gene match: 10. The CDR3 runs 15 residues. CDR3 bases: TGTGCCAGCAGCGAAACTAGCGGGGTCTTGGGTGAGCAGTTCTTC. Protein sequence: CASSETSGVLGEQFF.

V gene TRBV12-3 or TRBV12-4 combines with J gene TRBJ2-2; TRBD1 agrees at 8 bases. CDR3 length: 16 amino acids. Trimming took 7 bases from V and 2 from J; bases not matched to a gene: 9. As DNA, the CDR3 is TGTGCCAGCACCATTACAGGGGGTGGTAACACCGGGGAGCTGTTTTTT. Protein: CASTITGGGNTGELFF.